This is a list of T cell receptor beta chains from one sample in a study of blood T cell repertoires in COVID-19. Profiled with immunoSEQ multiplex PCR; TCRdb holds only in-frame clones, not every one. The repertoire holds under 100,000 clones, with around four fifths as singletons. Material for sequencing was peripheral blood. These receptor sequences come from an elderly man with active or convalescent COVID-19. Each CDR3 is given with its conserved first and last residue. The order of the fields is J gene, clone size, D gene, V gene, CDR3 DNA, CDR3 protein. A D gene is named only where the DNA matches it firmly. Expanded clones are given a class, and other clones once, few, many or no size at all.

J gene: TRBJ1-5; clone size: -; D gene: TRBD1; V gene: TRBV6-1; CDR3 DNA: TGTGCCAGCAGTGACGAGGCCAGGGGGGTTTGGGGCAATCAGCCCCAGCATTTT; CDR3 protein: CASSDEARGVWGNQPQHF
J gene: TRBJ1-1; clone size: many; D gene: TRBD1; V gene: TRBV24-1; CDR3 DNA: TGTGCCACCAGTGAGGGTACCACAGGGGGCATCACTGAAGCTTTCTTT; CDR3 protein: CATSEGTTGGITEAFF
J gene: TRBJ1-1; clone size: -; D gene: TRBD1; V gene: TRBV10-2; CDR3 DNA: TGCGCCAGCAGCGGACAGGGACTGAACACTGAAGCTTTCTTT; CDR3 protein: CASSGQGLNTEAFF
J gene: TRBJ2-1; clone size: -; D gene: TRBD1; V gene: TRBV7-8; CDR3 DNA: TGTGCCAGCAGCCCCCCCCTGAGGACAGGGGGGGTCAGTCGGGAGCAGTTCTTC; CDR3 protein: CASSPPLRTGGVSREQFF
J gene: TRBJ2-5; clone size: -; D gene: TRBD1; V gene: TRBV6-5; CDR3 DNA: TGTGCCAGCAGTCGGACAGGGAAGGAGACCCAGTACTTC; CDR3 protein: CASSRTGKETQYF
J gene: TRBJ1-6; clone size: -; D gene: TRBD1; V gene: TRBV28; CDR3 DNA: TGTGCCAGCAGCCCCCAGGGACAGGCGAATTCACCCCTCCACTTT; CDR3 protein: CASSPQGQANSPLHF
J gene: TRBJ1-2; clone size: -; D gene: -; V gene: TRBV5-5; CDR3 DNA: TGTGCCAGCAGCTTGTCAGGGTTCTATGGCTACACCTTC; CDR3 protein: CASSLSGFYGYTF
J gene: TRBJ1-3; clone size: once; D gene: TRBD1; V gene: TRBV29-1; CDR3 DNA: TGCAGCGTTGATACTACCGGGACAGGGAGTGGAAACACCATATATTTT; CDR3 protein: CSVDTTGTGSGNTIYF
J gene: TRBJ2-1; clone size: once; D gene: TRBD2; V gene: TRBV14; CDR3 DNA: TGTGCCAGCAGCCGCGGACTAGCGGCAATTGAGCAGTTCTTC; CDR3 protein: CASSRGLAAIEQFF
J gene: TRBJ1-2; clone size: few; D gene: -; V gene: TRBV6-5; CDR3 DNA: TGTGCCAGCAGTTACCTCGGGGACTATGGCTACACCTTC; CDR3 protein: CASSYLGDYGYTF
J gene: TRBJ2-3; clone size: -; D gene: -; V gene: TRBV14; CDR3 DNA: TGTGCCAGCAGCCAAGACCTGCGGATTAGCACAGATACGCAGTATTTT; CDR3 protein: CASSQDLRISTDTQYF
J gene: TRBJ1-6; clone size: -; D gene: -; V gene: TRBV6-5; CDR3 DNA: TGTGCCAGCAGTTCCGACACCCGACTAGTTTCACCCCTCCACTTT; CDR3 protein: CASSSDTRLVSPLHF
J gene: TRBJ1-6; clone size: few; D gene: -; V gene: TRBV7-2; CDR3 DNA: TGTGCCAGCAGCTTAAGGCCAGGCGCCTATAATTCACCCCTCCACTTT; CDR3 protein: CASSLRPGAYNSPLHF
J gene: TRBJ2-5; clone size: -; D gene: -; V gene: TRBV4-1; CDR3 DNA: TGCGCCAGCAGCCAAGCACTCTTTGGCATCGCGGCGGCCCTACAAGAGACCCAGTACTTC; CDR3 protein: CASSQALFGIAAALQETQYF
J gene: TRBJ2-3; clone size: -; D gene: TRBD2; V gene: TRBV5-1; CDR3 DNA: TGCGCCAGCAGCTTGGAAGCGGGGGGGCTTGGCACAGATACGCAGTATTTT; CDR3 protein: CASSLEAGGLGTDTQYF
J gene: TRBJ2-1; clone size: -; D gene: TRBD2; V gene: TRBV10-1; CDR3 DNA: TGCGCCAGCAGTCGGACGGGGGGAGAATACAATGAGCAGTTCTTC; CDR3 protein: CASSRTGGEYNEQFF
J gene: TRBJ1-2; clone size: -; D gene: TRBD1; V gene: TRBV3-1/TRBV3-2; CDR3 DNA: TGTGCCAGCACCTTTGGACAGGGGGAGGGCTACACCTTC; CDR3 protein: CASTFGQGEGYTF
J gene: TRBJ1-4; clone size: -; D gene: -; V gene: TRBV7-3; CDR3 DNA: TGTGCCAGCAGCACGCCAGTCCGGGGATCGGATGAAAAACTGTTTTTT; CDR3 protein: CASSTPVRGSDEKLFF
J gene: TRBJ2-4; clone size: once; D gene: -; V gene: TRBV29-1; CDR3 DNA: TGCAGCGTTGGTCGGTCAGCCAAAAACATTCAGTACTTC; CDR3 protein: CSVGRSAKNIQYF
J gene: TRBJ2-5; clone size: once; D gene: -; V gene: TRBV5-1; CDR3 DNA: TGCGCCAGCAGCTTAGATCGGACAGAAGAGACCCAGTACTTC; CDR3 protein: CASSLDRTEETQYF